Below are 8 T cell receptor beta chains sequenced from a single sample in a study of blood T cell repertoires in COVID-19. Clones were read by immunoSEQ multiplex PCR, and TCRdb kept only the in-frame ones, dropping some. The data show approximately 230,000 clones, under 90% seen once. The sample comprised PBMCs or T cells enriched from blood (not recorded which). These receptors all stem from a young man who had recovered from COVID-19.

This chain uses TRBV4-2 with TRBJ2-1, with 9 bases fitting TRBD1. V shed 4 bases and J 0 bases; nucleotides not matched to a gene: 10. The CDR3 is 18 residues long. Germline V gene data show CDR1 as LGHNA and CDR2 as YNFKEQ. The CDR3 reads CASSPGTGHPVSYNEQFF. Written as DNA, the CDR3 is TGTGCCAGCAGCCCAGGGACAGGGCACCCTGTCTCCTACAATGAGCAGTTCTTC.

This chain links TRBV12-3 or TRBV12-4 with TRBJ1-5; D uncertain. The CDR3 sequence is 13 residues long. The V and J ends lost 3 bases and 7 bases respectively, with 10 bases between them. DNA of the CDR3: TGTGCCAGCAGTTTGGAACGAGGACAGCCCCAGCATTTT. Translating gives CASSLERGQPQHF.

The chain is built from TRBV6-9 and TRBJ2-1, with 8 bases lining up with TRBD2. The CDR3 is 18 residues long. Trimming removed 2 bases from V and 3 bases from J; junction bases left unmatched: 12. Per germline, CDR1 MNHGY and CDR2 SVAAGI. CDR3 coding DNA: TGTGCCAGCAGTTATGCCCCCGAAACGGGAGGGGTCTACAATGAGCAGTTCTTC. Translating gives CASSYAPETGGVYNEQFF.

This clone occurred once. The chain uses TRBV4-1 and TRBJ2-1; weak D call: TRBD2 (6 bases). The length of the CDR3 is 13 residues. The V gene lost 4 bases and the J gene lost 14 bases, with 18 bases spanning the gap. The V gene's germline CDR1 is MGHRA and CDR2 YSYEKL. This CDR3 reads CASSPVRGSSKFF. CDR3 DNA sequence: TGCGCCAGCAGCCCCGTCCGGGGGTCTAGTAAGTTCTTC.

The chain employs TRBV11-3 and TRBJ1-1, with D possibly TRBD1 on 5 matching bases. Germline values: CDR1 SGHNT, CDR2 YENEEA. Trimming shortened V by 6 bases and J by 0 bases, and 11 bases separated the two germline ends. CDR3 length: 14 residues. The CDR3 loop reads CASRPGLLNTEAFF. CDR3 DNA: TGTGCCAGCAGACCAGGGCTACTGAACACTGAAGCTTTCTTT.

This clone was detected only once. J is TRBJ1-5 and V is TRBV4-1; 9 bases are a match to TRBD1. There are 15 residues in the CDR3. Germline assignment: CDR1 MGHRA and CDR2 YSYEKL. The ends lost 2 bases at V and 4 bases at J; junction bases unmatched: 3. CDR3 sequence (DNA): TGCGCCAGCAGCCAATTCGGGACAGGGAATCAGCCCCAGCATTTT. This encodes CASSQFGTGNQPQHF.

The rearrangement uses TRBV5-6 and TRBJ1-1; D not certain. V lost 2 bases and J lost 1, with 12 bases in between. Per germline, CDR1 SGHDT and CDR2 YYEEEE. This CDR3 has 15 amino acids. CDR3 DNA: TGTGCCAGCAGCTTTGGAACAGCCAGGAACACTGAAGCTTTCTTT. Its translation is CASSFGTARNTEAFF.

The chain joins TRBV29-1 to TRBJ2-1; tentative D call: TRBD1 (6 bases). Trimming stripped 7 bases from V and 4 bases from J, with 14 bases between. The CDR3 totals 13 residues. The germline gives CDR1 SQVTM, CDR2 ANQGSEA. CDR3 nucleotide sequence: TGCAGCGGGGGCAGGGGTTCATACAATGAGCAGTTCTTC. Its translation is CSGGRGSYNEQFF.